This entry lists 20 T cell receptor beta chains sequenced from one sample in a study of blood T cell repertoires in COVID-19. Sequencing used immunoSEQ multiplex PCR; TCRdb keeps in-frame clones, though not all of them. This sample has approximately 300,000 clones, with around nine tenths found just once. The specimen was PBMCs or T cells enriched from blood (not recorded which). The receptors were gathered from a woman in her 30s who had recovered from COVID-19.

The J gene is TRBJ1-1, the V gene TRBV6-6; a possible D gene is TRBD1 (6 bases). Germline V gives CDR1 MNHNY, CDR2 SVGAGI (reference sequence). This CDR3 has 14 residues. The V end lost 5 bases, the J end lost 1 base, and 11 bases lay between the germline ends. The CDR3 DNA reads as TGTGCCAGCAGTCCCCGGACAGCGAACACTGAAGCTTTCTTT. Translating it yields CASSPRTANTEAFF.

The J gene is TRBJ2-7, the V gene TRBV9; 7 bases align to TRBD1. The CDR3 length is 15 residues. Germline V gives CDR1 SGDLS, CDR2 YYNGEE. Trimming at V came to 4 bases and at J to 2 bases, leaving 9 bases not matched to a gene. For the CDR3, the DNA is TGTGCCAGCAGCCCCCGTGAGACAGGGCCCTACGAGCAGTACTTC. It encodes CASSPRETGPYEQYF. Together with reference TRBV9 and TRBJ2-7, the CDR3 gives the full variable domain: DSGVTQTPKHLITATGQRVTLRCSPRSGDLSVYWYQQSLDQGLQFLIQYYNGEERAKGNILERFSAQQFPDLHSELNLSSLELGDSALYFCASSPRETGPYEQYFGPGTRLTVT.

The genes are TRBV29-1 and TRBJ2-7, with D perhaps TRBD1 (6 bases). The CDR3 length is 14 residues. Germline V CDR1 and CDR2: SQVTM, ANQGSEA. The V end lost 6 bases, the J end lost 3 bases, and 18 bases lay between the germline ends. The CDR3 DNA reads as TGCAGCGTCCTAAAGGGGGACATCCACTACGAGCAGTACTTC. It encodes CSVLKGDIHYEQYF.

The chain has TRBV2 and TRBJ2-3; TRBD2 matches 10 bases. The CDR3 has 14 amino acids. CDR1 and CDR2 (germline): SNHLY, FYNNEI. J gave up 1 base and V 7 bases, and 2 bases lay outside the gene matches. In DNA, the CDR3 is TGTGCCAGCACCAGCGGGAGGGGCACAGATACGCAGTATTTT. As protein: CASTSGRGTDTQYF.

The chain carries TRBV12-3 or TRBV12-4 and TRBJ1-1; D is perhaps TRBD1 (5 bases). V was pared by 2 bases and J by 4 bases, with 8 bases between. The CDR3 runs 13 residues. CDR3 protein: CASSLPGFTEAFF. As DNA, the CDR3 is TGTGCCAGCAGTTTACCAGGGTTCACTGAAGCTTTCTTT.

Remarks on this clone: The junction shows a germline mismatch at one end, possibly a read error. The rearrangement joins TRBV18 to TRBJ2-2, with TRBD2 matching 10 bases. Germline V gene data show CDR1 as KGHSH and CDR2 as LQKENI. The CDR3 is made up of 16 amino acids. CDR3 bases: TGTGCCAGCTCACCATTACTAGCGGGGAACGCCGGGGAGCTGTTTTTT. Residues: CASSPLLAGNAGELFF.

This clone appeared a few times. The chain carries TRBV5-4 and TRBJ2-1, with 10 bases that match TRBD2. CDR1 is SGHNT, CDR2 YYREEE, per germline (reference sequence). With 4 bases clipped from V and 8 bases from J, the junction kept 9 bases outside the gene matches. The CDR3 contains 15 residues. CDR3 residues: CASSTSSGRRDEQFF. The DNA for the CDR3 is TGTGCCAGCAGCACCTCTAGCGGGAGAAGGGATGAGCAGTTCTTC.

V is TRBV7-2 and J is TRBJ2-1, with 7 bases matching TRBD2. Germline V gene data show CDR1 as SGHTA and CDR2 as FQGNSA. V shed 5 bases and J 1 base; nucleotides not matched to a gene: 8. This CDR3 has 16 residues. This CDR3 is CASSPGDYRSYNEQFF. The CDR3 DNA reads TGTGCCAGCAGCCCCGGGGACTACCGGTCCTACAATGAGCAGTTCTTC.

The chain carries TRBV18 and TRBJ2-7; D is ambiguous. This CDR3 is 14 amino acids long. V lost 3 bases, J lost 3 bases, and 12 bases lay in between. Germline CDR1 KGHSH, CDR2 LQKENI. The CDR3 DNA is TGTGCCAGCTCACCCCAAGGAGAAGTCTACGAGCAGTACTTC. Its translation: CASSPQGEVYEQYF.

This clone appeared a single time. This chain links TRBV7-2 with TRBJ2-7, with TRBD2 matching over 8 bases. Germline values: CDR1 SGHTA, CDR2 FQGNSA. This CDR3 is 14 amino acids long. J gave up 3 bases and V 5 bases, and 6 bases lay outside the gene matches. CDR3 protein: CASSRTSPDYEQYF. As DNA, the CDR3 is TGTGCCAGCAGCCGGACTAGCCCTGACTACGAGCAGTACTTC. The full variable domain, in which reference TRBV7-2 and TRBJ2-7 provide the parts outside the CDR3, is GAGVSQSPSNKVTEKGKDVELRCDPISGHTALYWYRQSLGQGLEFLIYFQGNSAPDKSGLPSDRFSAERTGGSVSTLTIQRTQQEDSAVYLCASSRTSPDYEQYFGPGTRLTVT.

The chain employs TRBV27 and TRBJ1-2, with D maybe TRBD1 (6 bases). Trimming took 3 bases from V and 5 from J, leaving 16 bases between them. Looked up from germline, CDR1 is MNHEY and CDR2 is SMNVEV (reference sequence). The CDR3 runs 15 residues. The CDR3 DNA reads TGTGCCAGCAGTTTCGTTTCCCAGGGGCGGTATGGCTACACCTTC. Translating it yields CASSFVSQGRYGYTF.

This clone was recorded once. The V and J genes are TRBV11-2 and TRBJ1-2; 8 bases agree with TRBD1. Germline V CDR1 and CDR2: SGHAT, FQNNGV. This CDR3 spans 15 amino acids. J was trimmed by 8 bases and V by 2 bases; bases with no gene match: 10. The CDR3 DNA is TGTGCCAGCAGCTTATCACAGGGGGAAGCATTCGGCTACACCTTC. It codes for CASSLSQGEAFGYTF.

The J gene is TRBJ2-1, the V gene TRBV28, with D perhaps TRBD2 (6 bases). This CDR3 region has 14 residues. The germline V gene encodes CDR1 MDHEN and CDR2 SYDVKM. The V end was cut by 7 bases, the J end by 4 bases, with 14 bases between. In DNA form, the CDR3 reads TGTGCCAGCACGGGTTCGGGGGAATACAATGAGCAGTTCTTC. Translation: CASTGSGEYNEQFF. The entire variable domain, with the rest obtained from reference TRBV28 and TRBJ2-1, is as follows: DVKVTQSSRYLVKRTGEKVFLECVQDMDHENMFWYRQDPGLGLRLIYFSYDVKMKEKGDIPEGYSVSREKKERFSLILESASTNQTSMYLCASTGSGEYNEQFFGPGTRLTVL.

This chain connects TRBV5-6 to TRBJ1-2; D gene uncertain. V was cut by 0 bases and J by 7 bases, with 13 bases left in between. CDR1 and CDR2 from the germline V gene are SGHDT and YYEEEE. This CDR3 spans 14 amino acids. The CDR3 sequence is CASSLAGPIFGYTF. CDR3 in DNA: TGTGCCAGCAGCTTGGCAGGTCCTATTTTTGGCTACACCTTC.

V and J are TRBV19 and TRBJ2-1; D perhaps matches TRBD1 (7 bases). This CDR3 contains 14 residues. The V end lost 6 bases, the J end lost 5 bases, and 14 bases lay between the germline ends. CDR1 and CDR2 (germline): LNHDA, SQIVND (reference sequence). CDR3 nucleotides: TGTGCCAGTAGGGGGGGACAGATCAACAATGAGCAGTTCTTC. Residues: CASRGGQINNEQFF.

This chain uses TRBV30 with TRBJ1-2; TRBD1 might be the D (5 bases). The CDR3 runs 15 residues. Germline loops: CDR1 GTSNPN, CDR2 SVGIG (reference sequence). The V gene lost 2 bases and the J gene lost 4 bases, with 17 bases spanning the gap. The CDR3: CAWSPVGGLSYGYTF. The CDR3 DNA sequence: TGTGCCTGGAGTCCCGTCGGGGGGTTGAGCTATGGCTACACCTTC.

The J gene is TRBJ2-1, the V gene TRBV7-9; D remains ambiguous. This CDR3 is built from 13 residues. Germline loops: CDR1 SEHNR, CDR2 FQNEAQ (reference sequence). V shed 3 bases and J shed 3 bases, with 6 bases lying between them. The CDR3 DNA reads as TGTGCCAGCAGCTTCTCTAGCTACAATGAGCAGTTCTTC. This codes for CASSFSSYNEQFF.

V and J are TRBV5-1 and TRBJ1-2; 8 bases are shared with TRBD1. Germline values: CDR1 SGHRS, CDR2 YFSETQ. V gave up 3 bases and J gave up 4 bases; unmatched junction bases: 8. The CDR3 consists of 15 residues. The DNA for the CDR3 is TGCGCCAGCAGCTCCCTGGACAGGGTCGGCTATGGCTACACCTTC. Encoded protein: CASSSLDRVGYGYTF.

This sequence joins TRBV11-2 and TRBJ1-1; TRBD1 is a possible D gene (5 bases). The CDR3 runs to 14 residues. Germline CDR1 is SGHAT and CDR2 is FQNNGV. V lost 1 base, J lost 1 base, and 7 bases lay in between. CDR3 DNA: TGTGCCAGCAGCTTAGGTGACAGGAACACTGAAGCTTTCTTT. It codes for CASSLGDRNTEAFF.

The rearrangement links TRBV19 to TRBJ1-3, with TRBD1 as a possible D gene (6 bases). Trimming took off 6 bases at V and 0 bases at J, with 9 bases between the two ends. Germline V gene sequence: CDR1 LNHDA, CDR2 SQIVND (reference sequence). The CDR3 has 14 residues. This chain's CDR3 is CASRGHNSGNTIYF. The CDR3 nucleotides read TGTGCCAGTAGGGGACACAACTCTGGAAACACCATATATTTT.